This entry lists 16 T cell receptor beta chains sequenced from one sample in a study of blood T cell repertoires in COVID-19. Profiling relied on immunoSEQ multiplex PCR, and the TCRdb table lists in-frame clones only, not all of them. The repertoire includes about 300,000 clones, 88% of them detected once, and 6.9% sits in the top ten. What was sequenced was peripheral blood. The receptors stem from a woman aged 25 to 39 who had recovered from COVID-19.

This sequence joins TRBV7-2 and TRBJ2-7; 9 bases align to TRBD2. CDR1 and CDR2 from the germline V gene are SGHTA and FQGNSA. The CDR3 length is 14 residues. V lost 4 bases, J lost 7 bases, and 8 bases stayed unmatched. The chain's CDR3 is CASSSTGTSREQYF. DNA of the CDR3: TGTGCCAGCAGCTCAACCGGGACTAGCAGGGAGCAGTACTTC. Using reference TRBV7-2 and TRBJ2-7 for the parts outside the CDR3, the full variable domain is GAGVSQSPSNKVTEKGKDVELRCDPISGHTALYWYRQSLGQGLEFLIYFQGNSAPDKSGLPSDRFSAERTGGSVSTLTIQRTQQEDSAVYLCASSSTGTSREQYFGPGTRLTVT.

The chain employs TRBV7-2 and TRBJ1-4; 7 nucleotides line up with TRBD1. Germline values: CDR1 SGHTA, CDR2 FQGNSA. V lost 5 bases to trimming and J lost 8 bases; unmatched junction nucleotides: 11. This CDR3 is built from 15 residues. The CDR3 reads CASSPRQGMGEKLFF. The CDR3 nucleotides read TGTGCCAGCAGCCCCCGACAGGGCATGGGGGAAAAACTGTTTTTT.

The rearrangement joins TRBV5-1 to TRBJ1-2; the match to TRBD1 covers 8 bases. The CDR3 runs to 14 residues. Losses at the gene ends were 5 bases for V and 4 bases for J; bases not matched to a gene: 7. Germline CDR1 is SGHRS and CDR2 is YFSETQ. The CDR3 region is CASSMTGAVYGYTF. The CDR3 coding sequence is TGCGCCAGCAGTATGACAGGGGCGGTCTATGGCTACACCTTC.

The V call is TRBV6-5, the J call TRBJ1-6; maybe TRBD1 (5 bases). Trimming stripped 6 bases from V and 8 bases from J, with 11 bases between. This CDR3 has 13 residues. Looked up from germline, CDR1 is MNHEY and CDR2 is SVGAGI. DNA of the CDR3: TGTGCCAGCAGCGCAGGGCATTATTCACCCCTCCACTTT. Its translation: CASSAGHYSPLHF.

The gene calls are TRBV4-1 and TRBJ2-1, with D possibly TRBD2 on 5 matching bases. The CDR3 totals 16 residues. The V end lost 1 base, the J end lost 4 bases, and 14 bases lay between the germline ends. Germline V lookup: CDR1 MGHRA, CDR2 YSYEKL. The CDR3 region is CASSQGESTYYNEQFF. The CDR3 coding sequence is TGCGCCAGCAGCCAAGGGGAGAGTACTTATTACAATGAGCAGTTCTTC.

The genes are TRBV24-1 and TRBJ2-1; 10 bases match TRBD1. CDR3 length: 15 amino acids. Germline V gene lookup returns CDR1 KGHDR and CDR2 SFDVKD. Unmatched junction bases numbered 3, after V lost 1 base and J lost 7 bases. The CDR3 DNA reads TGTGCCACCAGTGATTTTGGACAGGGGGTGAATGAGCAGTTCTTC. It yields the protein CATSDFGQGVNEQFF.

The gene calls are TRBV3-1 (or the pseudogene TRBV3-2) and TRBJ2-1; 11 positions agree with TRBD2. The junction had 7 bases not matched to a gene; V was cut back by 8 bases and J by 7 bases. Germline CDR1 LGHDT, CDR2 YNNKEL (reference sequence). CDR3 length: 14 amino acids. CDR3 amino acids: CASGRLAGSNEQFF. The CDR3, as DNA: TGTGCCAGCGGTCGACTAGCGGGGAGTAATGAGCAGTTCTTC.

The gene calls are TRBV11-3 and TRBJ1-3, with a tentative D call TRBD1 (5 bases). The CDR3 is 15 residues long. Trimming removed 5 bases from V and 2 bases from J, with 13 bases in between. CDR1 and CDR2 from the germline V gene are SGHNT and YENEEA. CDR3 bases: TGTGCCAGCAGCCTTGGGGGGTCCGCTGGAAACACCATATATTTT. It yields the protein CASSLGGSAGNTIYF.

The chain is built from TRBV5-1 and TRBJ1-4, with D unclear. This CDR3 region has 16 residues. The V gene lost 0 bases and the J gene lost 4 bases, with 13 bases spanning the gap. The V gene's germline CDR1 is SGHRS and CDR2 YFSETQ. In DNA, the CDR3 is TGCGCCAGCAGCTTGGCTTTACCCGGGGATAATGAAAAACTGTTTTTT. It codes for CASSLALPGDNEKLFF.

The chain carries TRBV28 and TRBJ1-4; D may be TRBD1 (6 bases). The CDR3 consists of 16 residues. In germline, CDR1 is MDHEN, CDR2 SYDVKM. V was trimmed by 5 bases and J by 0 bases, leaving 13 bases between them. CDR3 DNA sequence: TGTGCCAGCAGTGCTCCAGGGGATGCAACTAATGAAAAACTGTTTTTT. This translates into CASSAPGDATNEKLFF.

This chain uses TRBV19 with TRBJ1-1; 7 nucleotides agree with TRBD1. Germline trimming cut 4 bases from V and 7 bases from J; bases unmatched to any gene: 9. Germline CDR1 LNHDA, CDR2 SQIVND (reference sequence). The CDR3 has 14 residues. The CDR3 nucleotides are TGTGCCAGTAGTAGGACCTACAGGGGCGATGAAGCTTTCTTT. Translated, it gives CASSRTYRGDEAFF.

This rearrangement joins TRBV19 to TRBJ2-3; no clear D gene. Trimming took 7 bases from V and 4 from J, leaving 12 bases between them. Germline V gives CDR1 LNHDA, CDR2 SQIVND (reference sequence). This CDR3 region has 13 residues. CDR3 sequence reads: CASMAETSDTQYF. CDR3 sequence (DNA): TGTGCCAGTATGGCAGAAACATCAGATACGCAGTATTTT.

V and J are TRBV7-3 and TRBJ2-1; possible D gene TRBD2, 5 bases. The germline V gene encodes CDR1 SGHTA and CDR2 FQGTGA. V was pared by 5 bases and J by 5 bases, with 10 bases between. This CDR3 region has 13 residues. In nucleotides, the CDR3 is TGTGCCAGCAGCCTCGGGATCCACAATGAGCAGTTCTTC. Encoded protein: CASSLGIHNEQFF.

The chain joins TRBV21-1 to TRBJ2-5; the D call TRBD2 from the table was never checked on the DNA. TRBV21-1 is designated a pseudogene. This CDR3 comprises 15 residues. The CDR3 protein is CASSKGASRQETQYF. CDR3 in DNA: TGTGCCAGCAGCAAAGGGGCTAGCCGCCAAGAGACCCAGTACTTC.

The V gene is TRBV19, the J gene TRBJ1-1; D might be TRBD1 (6 bases). Trimming removed 9 bases from V and 1 base from J, with 12 bases in between. There are 13 residues in the CDR3. CDR1 LNHDA and CDR2 SQIVND come from the germline V gene (reference sequence). CDR3 loop: CASWGQSNTEAFF. DNA of the CDR3: TGTGCCAGCTGGGGACAATCGAACACTGAAGCTTTCTTT. Drawing the rest from reference TRBV19 and TRBJ1-1, the complete variable domain is DGGITQSPKYLFRKEGQNVTLSCEQNLNHDAMYWYRQDPGQGLRLIYYSQIVNDFQKGDIAEGYSVSREKKESFPLTVTSAQKNPTAFYLCASWGQSNTEAFFGQGTRLTVV.

The V and J genes are TRBV19 and TRBJ1-1; 10 bases fit TRBD1. The J segment lost 3 bases and the V segment lost 3 bases, leaving 4 bases of the junction unmatched. The germline V gene encodes CDR1 LNHDA and CDR2 SQIVND (reference sequence). The CDR3 runs 15 residues. For the CDR3, the DNA is TGTGCCAGTAGTATTGAGGGGACAGGGGACACTGAAGCTTTCTTT. Its translation is CASSIEGTGDTEAFF.